This TCR beta chain emerged from a study of T-cell memory formation after mild COVID-19. Study summary: Each donor largely had its own TCR clusters.

Germline CDR1 and CDR2: MGHRA and YSYEKL. The length of the CDR3 is 18 residues. Trimming at V came to 2 bases and at J to 2 bases, leaving 12 bases not matched to a gene. Employing constant-segment primers, 5'RACE generated TCR alpha and TCR beta cDNA libraries bearing sample barcodes and UMIs. MiXCR was run by TCRdb on the 5' RACE reads, yielding one entry per CDR3 protein. Found here are about 170,000 distinct CDR3 sequences, 10% to 15% of them singletons; the top ten hold 3% to 4%. Findings of the study overall: Nothing showed for sure that second-wave clones peaking on day 37 were SARS-CoV-2 specific.

A remark on this clonotype: Its cognate antigen is unknown.

This receptor was obtained from a man younger than 30 who had mild COVID-19 (a few samples of this study predate the infection). Cell type and time point are not known. The rearrangement joins TRBV4-1 to TRBJ2-5; TRBD1 agrees at 9 bases. The source material was PBMCs or a T cell subset sorted from them (not recorded which). The CDR3 DNA is TGCGCCAGCAGCCAAAGGATGGCGGGACAGGGAAATCAAGAGACCCAGTACTTC. This gives the protein CASSQRMAGQGNQETQYF.